The entry below describes one T cell receptor beta chain. The antigen is unknown. This CDR3 is built from 15 residues. With V trimmed by 7 bases and J by 0 bases, 7 bases remained unmatched. In germline, CDR1 is MNHNS, CDR2 SASEGT. Amplification used 60 Vbeta primers and 13 Jbeta primers. How the authors handled the data: Unique TCR beta chains totaled 65 million to 95 million in a later count, with about 11 million of them shared. Using immunoSEQ multiplex PCR, the repertoire was profiled, and TCRdb retains in-frame clones only, with some absent. V, J and clone size are those of that table, while D and trimming were read from the DNA. The sample contains about 130,000 clones, around four fifths of which appear only once. This entry belongs to a study of cytomegalovirus exposure and HLA in healthy donors. Study observations and caveats: Follow-up analysis seemed to connect common viral pathogens with several of the most significant clusters identified. Across HLA loci, a later analysis found differing TCR association rates, with DRB1 most and HLA-C fewest. Among immune exposure information, only CMV serostatus was available.

The V gene is TRBV6-1, the J gene TRBJ2-7, with 9 bases that match TRBD1. The sequencing sample was made of PBMCs. The sequence was obtained from a man between 18 and 29 years old in good health and CMV-seropositive. CDR3 in amino acids: CASKEGQGSSYEQYF. Here the CDR3 DNA reads TGTGCCAGCAAGGAAGGACAGGGGTCCTCCTACGAGCAGTACTTC.